By sample share, the clone carrying this T cell receptor (gamma chain) is large (0.1 to 1%). The sample belongs to a study of gamma-delta T cells after stem cell transplantation. TCRdb reprocessed the RT-PCR reads using CATT. The sample lists more than 150 gamma-chain clones; approximately 20% were seen once. The sequenced material came from gamma-delta T cells. This TCR derives from a human donor. It is not recorded whose cells these are; they may come from a transplant donor.

CDR3 sequence: CATWDRQRSDWIKTF. CDR3 DNA sequence: TGTGCCACCTGGGACAGGCAACGTAGTGATTGGATCAAGACGTTT. The chain employs TRGV5 and TRGJP2. With V trimmed by 0 bases and J by 3 bases, 4 bases remained unmatched. The V gene's germline CDR1 is VINAFY and CDR2 YDVSNSKD. The CDR3 spans 15 residues.